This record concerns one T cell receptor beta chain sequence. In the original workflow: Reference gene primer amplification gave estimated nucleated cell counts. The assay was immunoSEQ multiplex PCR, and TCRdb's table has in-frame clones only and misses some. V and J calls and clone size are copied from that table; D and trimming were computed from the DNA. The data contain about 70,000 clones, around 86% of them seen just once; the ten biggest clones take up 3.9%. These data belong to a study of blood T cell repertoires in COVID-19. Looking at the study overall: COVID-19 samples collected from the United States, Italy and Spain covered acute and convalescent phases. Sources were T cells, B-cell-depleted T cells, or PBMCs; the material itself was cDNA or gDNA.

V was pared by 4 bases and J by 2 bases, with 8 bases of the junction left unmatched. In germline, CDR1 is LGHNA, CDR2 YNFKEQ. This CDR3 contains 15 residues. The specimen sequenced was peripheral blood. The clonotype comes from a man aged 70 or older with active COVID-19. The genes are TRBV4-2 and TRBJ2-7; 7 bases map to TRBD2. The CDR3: CASSRGGSGPYEQYF. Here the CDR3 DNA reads TGTGCCAGCAGCCGGGGCGGGAGTGGGCCCTACGAGCAGTACTTC.